The rows below give T cell receptor beta chains drawn from one sample of a study of Graves' ophthalmopathy and Graves' hyperthyroidism. One entry per CDR3 protein, called by TCRdb with MiXCR from the multiplex PCR reads. The sample yields roughly 500,000 distinct CDR3 sequences, around an eighth seen once. Material: blood. All receptors derive from a woman under 40 with Graves' ophthalmopathy. CDR3s include the opening cysteine and the closing phenylalanine or tryptophan. A D gene is named only where the DNA matches it firmly. Where a row states a size, it is once, few, many or the class of an expanded clone; other rows omit it.

DNA	CDR3	size	D	V	J
TGTGCCAGCAGCCCCGGGTTAATCACCGGGGAGCTGTTTTTT	CASSPGLITGELFF	many	.	TRBV7-9	TRBJ2-2
TGCGCCAGCAGTGATTTACAGCCCAATGAGCAGTTCTTC	CASSDLQPNEQFF	.	.	TRBV10-2	TRBJ2-1
TGTGCCAGCAGCCCATTAGCGGGGGGGTATTCGGAGAAGTACTTC	CASSPLAGGYSEKYF	many	TRBD2	TRBV7-2	TRBJ2-7
TGTGCCAGCAGCTTACAGGCAGCTTTGGCCCTCCACTTT	CASSLQAALALHF	many	.	TRBV11-1	TRBJ1-6
TGTGCCAGCAGCTTAGTTTTACTAGCGGGGGGCCGTTCCCCCTACGAGCAGTACTTC	CASSLVLLAGGRSPYEQYF	few	TRBD2	TRBV11-2	TRBJ2-7
TGTGCCAGCAGCGTAGGACAATCCGGTGGAAACACCATATATTTT	CASSVGQSGGNTIYF	many	.	TRBV9	TRBJ1-3
TGTGCCAGCAGTTTAGCGCTCGGGTCGGGAGTAGGCTCACCCCTCCACTTT	CASSLALGSGVGSPLHF	.	.	TRBV12-3/TRBV12-4	TRBJ1-6
TGCAGTAGCGGGAGGGATTACGAGCAGTACTTC	CSSGRDYEQYF	many	TRBD2	TRBV20-1	TRBJ2-7
TGTGCCGCAAAAAGGGAGGGGGAGACCCAGTACTTC	CAAKREGETQYF	many	TRBD2	TRBV2	TRBJ2-5
TGTGCCAGCAGACTAGCGGGAGGCCAAGAGACCCAGTACTTC	CASRLAGGQETQYF	many	TRBD2	TRBV6-1	TRBJ2-5
TGTGCCAGCAGTTCGGCGAGTTACACCGGGGAGCTGTTTTTT	CASSSASYTGELFF	many	.	TRBV6-5	TRBJ2-2
TGCGCCAGCAGCCCGACTGGGGGGGTACAAGAGACCCAGTACTTC	CASSPTGGVQETQYF	.	TRBD2	TRBV5-1	TRBJ2-5
TGTGCCAGCAGGGAGGGACAGGGGCCTTTCTCCTACGAGCAGTACTTC	CASREGQGPFSYEQYF	many	TRBD1	TRBV2	TRBJ2-7
TGTGCCAGCAGCTTTCTTCACTCTGACAGGCGGACTGAAGCTTTCTTT	CASSFLHSDRRTEAFF	.	.	TRBV5-6	TRBJ1-1
TGTGCCAGCAGTATATCTAGCGGGATTGAGACCCAGTACTTC	CASSISSGIETQYF	many	TRBD2	TRBV12-3/TRBV12-4	TRBJ2-5
TGTGCCATCAAGGGCAGTACGGGCAATCAGCCCCAGCATTTT	CAIKGSTGNQPQHF	many	.	TRBV10-3	TRBJ1-5
TGCAGCGTTGGGCAGGGCAGGCATTCACACCTCCACTTT	CSVGQGRHSHLHF	.	.	TRBV29-1	TRBJ1-6
TGTGCCACCGAAGGCAGCTCCTACGAGCAGTACTTC	CATEGSSYEQYF	.	.	TRBV6-1	TRBJ2-7
TGTGCCAGCAGCTTACATGACGGGGTTCGGGCTTTCTTT	CASSLHDGVRAFF	.	.	TRBV6-2/TRBV6-3	TRBJ1-1
TGTGCCACCAGTGGTGGACAGGGAAAGTCGAAAGAGACCCAGTACTTC	CATSGGQGKSKETQYF	many	TRBD1	TRBV24-1	TRBJ2-5
TGTGCCAGCAGCTCACTTCTTGACAGGGTGGACACTGAAGCTTTCTTT	CASSSLLDRVDTEAFF	many	TRBD1	TRBV6-1	TRBJ1-1
TGCAGCGGCTTACTAGCGGGACGAGAGACCCAGTACTTC	CSGLLAGRETQYF	many	TRBD2	TRBV29-1	TRBJ2-5
TGTGCCAGCAGCGCCGGCACAGGGTCACCCCTCCACTTT	CASSAGTGSPLHF	many	.	TRBV7-6	TRBJ1-6
TGTGCCAGCACAGTTCGGGGGAAGGACGAGCAGTACTTC	CASTVRGKDEQYF	many	.	TRBV6-1	TRBJ2-7
TGTGCCAGCTCATCGCCCACAAGTTCCTACGAGCAGTACTTC	CASSSPTSSYEQYF	.	.	TRBV18	TRBJ2-7
TGTGCCAGCAGCCAAGGGCAGGGGAACATTCAGTACTTC	CASSQGQGNIQYF	.	.	TRBV27	TRBJ2-4
TGCAGCGTTGTGGGGAGGGACTCCTACGTGCAGTACTTC	CSVVGRDSYVQYF	.	TRBD2	TRBV29-1	TRBJ2-7
TGCAGTGCTAGAGGTGTCAGCTCTGGAAACACCATATATTTT	CSARGVSSGNTIYF	many	.	TRBV20-1	TRBJ1-3
TGTGCCAGCAGCCAAGACGTAACAGAGGGCCACGGGGAGCTGTTTTTT	CASSQDVTEGHGELFF	.	.	TRBV4-2	TRBJ2-2
TGTGCCAGCAGCACCTTTAGTGGACCTACCTACGAGCAGTACTTC	CASSTFSGPTYEQYF	many	.	TRBV11-2	TRBJ2-7
TGCGCCAGCAGCATGCTAGCGGGGGGGCCCGGGGAGACCCAGTACTTC	CASSMLAGGPGETQYF	.	TRBD2	TRBV5-1	TRBJ2-5
TGTGCCAGCAGCGTAGAAGCGGAGGCCCCCTACGAGCAGTACTTC	CASSVEAEAPYEQYF	few	.	TRBV9	TRBJ2-7
TGTGCCCTGGGCAGCCGCTATGGCTACACCTTC	CALGSRYGYTF	once	.	TRBV28	TRBJ1-2
TGTGCCAGCAGTGAATTGGAGAACACTGAAGCTTTCTTT	CASSELENTEAFF	many	.	TRBV6-1	TRBJ1-1
TGCGCCAGCAGTGGGCCCGGGGAGCTGTTTTTT	CASSGPGELFF	many	.	TRBV10-2	TRBJ2-2
TGTGCCAGCAGTTACTCTCGGACTAGCGGGAGGTACGAGCAGTACTTC	CASSYSRTSGRYEQYF	.	TRBD2	TRBV6-5	TRBJ2-7
TGTGCCAGCAGGACGACAGGGACGGGACAGCCCCAGCATTTT	CASRTTGTGQPQHF	.	TRBD1	TRBV28	TRBJ1-5
TGTGCCACCAGTGACCACCGGGACAGCACCTCCTACGAGCAGTACTTC	CATSDHRDSTSYEQYF	many	TRBD1	TRBV24-1	TRBJ2-7
TGTGCCAGCAGTGAAGATAGGGTGGGAGGCACGACCCAGTACTTC	CASSEDRVGGTTQYF	many	.	TRBV2	TRBJ2-5
TGTGCCAGCAGTCTCCAGGAGGGGAATCAGCCCCAGCATTTT	CASSLQEGNQPQHF	many	.	TRBV28	TRBJ1-5
TGTGCCAGCAGTCCTCGGTGGGGAGCAGAGACCCAGTACTTC	CASSPRWGAETQYF	.	.	TRBV28	TRBJ2-5